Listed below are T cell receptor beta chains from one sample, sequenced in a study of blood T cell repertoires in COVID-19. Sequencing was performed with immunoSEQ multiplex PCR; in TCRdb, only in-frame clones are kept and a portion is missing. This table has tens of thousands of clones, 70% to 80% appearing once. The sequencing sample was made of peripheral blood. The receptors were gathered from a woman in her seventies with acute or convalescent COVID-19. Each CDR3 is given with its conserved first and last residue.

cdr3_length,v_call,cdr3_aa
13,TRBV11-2,CASRRQGSTEAFF
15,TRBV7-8,CASSSQGTVNTEAFF
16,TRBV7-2,CASSPAGLAGWETQYF
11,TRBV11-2,CASSQGQEQFF
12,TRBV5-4,CASSTDRSPLHF
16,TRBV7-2,CASSRPSGERGYEQYF
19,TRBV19,CASSIRTGTVRNLGQPQHF
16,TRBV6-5,CASSYVGGAYTDTQYF
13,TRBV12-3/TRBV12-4,CASSFRFGQPQHF
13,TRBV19,CASSPAGSYEQYF
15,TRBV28,CASSFYGTPAFEQYF
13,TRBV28,CASADSQNTEAFF
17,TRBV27,CAPERETMGATNEKLFF
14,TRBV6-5,CASSTGQGGDGYTF
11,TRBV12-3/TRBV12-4,CASRLYPEQFF
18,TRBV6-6,CASSHDRGELGMYQPQHF
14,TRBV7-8,CASSLGAAGETQYF
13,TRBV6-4,CASTHRAGTEAFF
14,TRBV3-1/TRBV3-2,CASSQTGGNSPLHF
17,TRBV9,CASSVEHNSPSYNEQFF
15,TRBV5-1,CASSLAGAHTDTQYF
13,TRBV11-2,CASSYSYVVGYTF
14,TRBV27,CASRPYWSTDTQYF
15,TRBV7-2,CASSSRTGGNYGYTF
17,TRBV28,CASSPPGALNFNYGYTF
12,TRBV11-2,CASSRRGGELFF
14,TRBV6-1,CASSEGGNDQPQHF
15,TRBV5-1,CASSTGQGQDTEAFF
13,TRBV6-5,CATATGGSYGYTF
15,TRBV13,CASSFRTGGDYGYTF
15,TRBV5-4,CASRSLAGRTDTQYF
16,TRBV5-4,CASSFLRGGPNTEAFF
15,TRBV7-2,CASSSRDIGNQPQHF
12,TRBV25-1,CASSGDSYGYTF
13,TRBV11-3,CASSLSGVTPLHF
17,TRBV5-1,CASSTTSGSGLYNEQFF
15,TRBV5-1,CASSLGAGDKYTQYF
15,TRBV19,CASSPRVGSGIGQFF
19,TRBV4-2,CASSHLVRTSGDSSNEQFF
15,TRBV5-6,CASRRRRTGQETQYF
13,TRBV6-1,CASSEPGNSPLHF
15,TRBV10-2,CASRISGSGGNEQFF
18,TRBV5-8,CASSLPGLAVLFGNEQFF
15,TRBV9,CASSGPGLGGNEQFF
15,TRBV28,CASSSGNAANSPLHF
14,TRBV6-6,CASSPGTASNEQFF
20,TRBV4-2,CASSQGIPGLAVISSYEQYF
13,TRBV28,CASATGGFSPLHF
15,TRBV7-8,CASSPLTGDNSPLHF
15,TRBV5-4,CASSLGDRGREKLFF
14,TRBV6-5,CASRTKTGLGEQFF